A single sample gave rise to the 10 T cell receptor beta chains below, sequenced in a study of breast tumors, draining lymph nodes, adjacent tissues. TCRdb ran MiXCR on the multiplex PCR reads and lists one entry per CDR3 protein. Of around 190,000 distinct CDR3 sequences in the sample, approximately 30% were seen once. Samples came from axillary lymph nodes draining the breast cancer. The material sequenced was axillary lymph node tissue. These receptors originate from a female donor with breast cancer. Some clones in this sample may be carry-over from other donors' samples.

CDR3 loop: CASSPLAGRDTQYF. The CDR3 DNA reads as TGTGCCAGCAGCCCACTAGCGGGAAGAGATACGCAGTATTTT. This chain connects TRBV7-9 to TRBJ2-3, with TRBD2 matching over 10 bases. The germline V gene has CDR1 SEHNR and CDR2 FQNEAQ (reference sequence). The ends lost 5 bases at V and 5 bases at J; junction bases unmatched: 4. The CDR3 contains 14 residues.

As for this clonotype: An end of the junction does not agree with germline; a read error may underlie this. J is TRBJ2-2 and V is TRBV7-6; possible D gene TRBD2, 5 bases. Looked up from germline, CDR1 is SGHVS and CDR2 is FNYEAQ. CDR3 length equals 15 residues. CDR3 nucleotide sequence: TGTGCCAGCAGCCCCCGGACGGAGAACACCGGGGAGCTGCTTTTT. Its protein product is CASSPRTENTGELLF.

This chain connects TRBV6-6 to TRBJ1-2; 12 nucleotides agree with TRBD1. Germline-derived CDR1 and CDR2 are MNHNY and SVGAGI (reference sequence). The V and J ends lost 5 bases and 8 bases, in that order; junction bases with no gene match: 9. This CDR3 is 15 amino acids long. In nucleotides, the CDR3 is TGTGCCAGCAGTCAGCCGGGACAGGGGGCGCAAGGCTACACCTTC. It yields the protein CASSQPGQGAQGYTF.

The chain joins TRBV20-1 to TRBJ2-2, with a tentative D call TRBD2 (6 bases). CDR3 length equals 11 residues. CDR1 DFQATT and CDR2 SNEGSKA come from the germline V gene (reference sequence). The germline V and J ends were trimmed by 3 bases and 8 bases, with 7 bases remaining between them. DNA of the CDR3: TGCAGTGCTAGGGCGGGGGGGGAGCTGTTTTTT. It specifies CSARAGGELFF.

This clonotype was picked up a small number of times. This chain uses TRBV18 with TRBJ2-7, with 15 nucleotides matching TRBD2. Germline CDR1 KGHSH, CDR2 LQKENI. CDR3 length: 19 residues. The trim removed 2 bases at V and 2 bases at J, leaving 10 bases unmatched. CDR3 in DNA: TGTGCCAGCTCACCAAGGACTAGCGGGGGGGCGGTCGGTGCCTACGAGCAGTACTTC. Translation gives CASSPRTSGGAVGAYEQYF.

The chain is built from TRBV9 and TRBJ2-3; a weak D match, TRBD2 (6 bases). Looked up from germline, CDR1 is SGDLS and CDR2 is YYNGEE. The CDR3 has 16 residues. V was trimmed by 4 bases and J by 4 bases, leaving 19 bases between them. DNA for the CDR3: TGTGCCAGCAGCCTCTCCCCGGGGGATTTCCCAGATACGCAGTATTTT. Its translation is CASSLSPGDFPDTQYF.

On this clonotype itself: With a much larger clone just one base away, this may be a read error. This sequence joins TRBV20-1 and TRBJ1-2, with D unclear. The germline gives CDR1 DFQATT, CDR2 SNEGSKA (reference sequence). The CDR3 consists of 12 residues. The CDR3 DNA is TGCAGTGCCTCTCTCCGAGCCTATGGCTCCACCTTC. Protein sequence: CSASLRAYGSTF.

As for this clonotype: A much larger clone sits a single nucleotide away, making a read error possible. The CDR3 DNA reads TGTGCCAGCAGTCATGAGCAGTCCCAAGAGACCCAGTACTTC. It translates to CASSHEQSQETQYF. This chain links TRBV6-5 with TRBJ2-5; D is uncertain. The germline V and J ends were trimmed by 5 bases and 1 base, with 11 bases remaining between them. This CDR3 contains 14 residues. The germline V gene has CDR1 MNHEY and CDR2 SVGAGI.

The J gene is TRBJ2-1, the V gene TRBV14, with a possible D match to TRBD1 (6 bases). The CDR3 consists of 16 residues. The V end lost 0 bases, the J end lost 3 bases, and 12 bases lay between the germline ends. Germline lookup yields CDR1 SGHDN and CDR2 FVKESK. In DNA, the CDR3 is TGTGCCAGCAGCCAAGATTTGGGACATGGCTACAATGAGCAGTTCTTC. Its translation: CASSQDLGHGYNEQFF.

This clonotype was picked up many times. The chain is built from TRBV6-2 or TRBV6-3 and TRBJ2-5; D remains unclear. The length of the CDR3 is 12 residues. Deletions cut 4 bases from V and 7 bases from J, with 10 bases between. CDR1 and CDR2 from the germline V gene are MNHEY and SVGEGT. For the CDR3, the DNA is TGTGCCAGCAGTTTCACCCGGTTGACCCAGTACTTC. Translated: CASSFTRLTQYF.